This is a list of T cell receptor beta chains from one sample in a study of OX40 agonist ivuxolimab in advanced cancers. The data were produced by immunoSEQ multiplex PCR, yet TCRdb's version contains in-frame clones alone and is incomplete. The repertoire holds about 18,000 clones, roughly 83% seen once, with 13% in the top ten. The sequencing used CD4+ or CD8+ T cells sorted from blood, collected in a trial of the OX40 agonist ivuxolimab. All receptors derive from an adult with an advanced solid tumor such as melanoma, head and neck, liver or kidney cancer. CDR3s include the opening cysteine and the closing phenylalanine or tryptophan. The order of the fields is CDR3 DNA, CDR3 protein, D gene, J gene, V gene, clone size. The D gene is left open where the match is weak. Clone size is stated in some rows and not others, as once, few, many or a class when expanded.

cdr3_nt: TGCGCCAGCAGCAGCGGGACCTACGAGCAGTACTTC; cdr3_aa: CASSSGTYEQYF; d_call: TRBD2; j_call: TRBJ2-7; v_call: TRBV5-1; clone_size: few
cdr3_nt: TGTGCCAGTAGTTTAACAGGGGGAGGTCAGCCCCAGCATTTT; cdr3_aa: CASSLTGGGQPQHF; d_call: TRBD1; j_call: TRBJ1-5; v_call: TRBV19; clone_size: -
cdr3_nt: TGTGCCAGCAGCTTAGGGCAGGGGAGCTCACCCCTCCACTTT; cdr3_aa: CASSLGQGSSPLHF; d_call: -; j_call: TRBJ1-6; v_call: TRBV13; clone_size: -
cdr3_nt: TGTGCCAGCAGTTTTGTAGCGGGGGGGTACAATGAGCAGTTCTTC; cdr3_aa: CASSFVAGGYNEQFF; d_call: TRBD2; j_call: TRBJ2-1; v_call: TRBV28; clone_size: -
cdr3_nt: TGTGCCAGCAGCTTAGTGGGGGGCAATCAGCCCCAGCATTTT; cdr3_aa: CASSLVGGNQPQHF; d_call: -; j_call: TRBJ1-5; v_call: TRBV7-2; clone_size: -
cdr3_nt: TGCAGCGTCGTACGGGGGGGTTTCTCCTACGAGCAGTACTTC; cdr3_aa: CSVVRGGFSYEQYF; d_call: TRBD2; j_call: TRBJ2-7; v_call: TRBV29-1; clone_size: -
cdr3_nt: TGTGCCAGCAGCCCGGGCCGGGCGAACACTGAAGCTTTCTTT; cdr3_aa: CASSPGRANTEAFF; d_call: -; j_call: TRBJ1-1; v_call: TRBV7-2; clone_size: -
cdr3_nt: TGTGCCAGCAGTGATGGGGGGGCCGACGAAGAGACCCAGTACTTC; cdr3_aa: CASSDGGADEETQYF; d_call: -; j_call: TRBJ2-5; v_call: TRBV2; clone_size: -
cdr3_nt: TGTGCCACAAGTCGTGAGCGGGGCAGCACAGATACGCAGTATTTT; cdr3_aa: CATSRERGSTDTQYF; d_call: TRBD2; j_call: TRBJ2-3; v_call: TRBV2; clone_size: -
cdr3_nt: TGTGCCAGCAGTGAAGAGAGGAACTATGGCTACACCTTC; cdr3_aa: CASSEERNYGYTF; d_call: -; j_call: TRBJ1-2; v_call: TRBV2; clone_size: -
cdr3_nt: TGTGCCAGTAGCCCGGACAGGGGAGAGACCCAGTACTTC; cdr3_aa: CASSPDRGETQYF; d_call: TRBD1; j_call: TRBJ2-5; v_call: TRBV7-2; clone_size: -
cdr3_nt: TGCAGCGTTGAACTTCAAGGGGCAGAAGAGCAGTACTTC; cdr3_aa: CSVELQGAEEQYF; d_call: -; j_call: TRBJ2-7; v_call: TRBV29-1; clone_size: -
cdr3_nt: TGCGCCAGCAGCCAAGTCAACAGAGATGGCTACACCTTC; cdr3_aa: CASSQVNRDGYTF; d_call: -; j_call: TRBJ1-2; v_call: TRBV4-1; clone_size: once
cdr3_nt: TGTGCCAGCAGCCAAGATTCAGGCTGGCTGAGCTCCTACAATGAGCAGTTCTTC; cdr3_aa: CASSQDSGWLSSYNEQFF; d_call: -; j_call: TRBJ2-1; v_call: TRBV14; clone_size: -